A single sample is the source of the 21 T cell receptor beta chains below, sequenced in a study of T cells in Graves' hyperthyroidism and ophthalmopathy. Template material for amplifying TCR beta CDR3 regions consisted of RNA transcripts. First-round RT-PCR with HTBI primers amplified the TCR CDR3 region. TCRdb recomputed calls from the multiplex PCR reads with MiXCR, one row per CDR3 protein. The table shows some 560,000 distinct CDR3 sequences, with 14% occurring only once. What was sequenced was blood. These receptors were taken from a woman in her thirties or forties with Graves' hyperthyroidism.

This clonotype has a count of ten or more. This rearrangement joins TRBV11-3 to TRBJ2-1; D tentatively reads TRBD1 or TRBD2 (6 bases each). The germline V gene has CDR1 SGHNT and CDR2 YENEEA. The CDR3 is made up of 15 amino acids. V gave up 2 bases and J gave up 5 bases, with 13 bases separating them. CDR3 amino acids: CASSLFGGDNNEQFF. CDR3 in DNA: TGTGCCAGCAGCTTATTCGGAGGGGACAACAATGAGCAGTTCTTC.

The V and J genes are TRBV6-1 and TRBJ2-3, with TRBD1 identical over 10 bases. CDR3 length: 15 amino acids. Germline assignment: CDR1 MNHNS and CDR2 SASEGT. The J segment lost 3 bases and the V segment lost 6 bases, leaving 6 bases of the junction unmatched. The CDR3, as DNA: TGTGCCAGCAGCCGACAGGGGGCCGAAACAGATACGCAGTATTTT. It encodes CASSRQGAETDTQYF.

J is TRBJ1-5 and V is TRBV6-1; D perhaps matches TRBD1 (6 bases). Germline CDR1 and CDR2: MNHNS and SASEGT. This CDR3 has 15 residues. The V gene lost 9 bases and the J gene lost 0 bases, with 15 bases spanning the gap. CDR3 in amino acids: CASRGAAYSNQPQHF. CDR3 DNA: TGTGCCAGTAGGGGGGCTGCTTATAGCAATCAGCCCCAGCATTTT.

This clonotype came up many times. The chain employs TRBV27 and TRBJ2-1, with a tentative D call TRBD1 (6 bases). CDR1 MNHEY and CDR2 SMNVEV come from the germline V gene (reference sequence). Trimming cost V 5 bases and J 2 bases, with 13 bases left between them. There are 15 residues in the CDR3. CDR3 sequence reads: CASSPGHNPYNEQFF. The CDR3 DNA reads TGTGCCAGCAGTCCGGGACACAACCCCTACAATGAGCAGTTCTTC.

V and J are TRBV7-9 and TRBJ2-3; 10 bases are a match to TRBD1. CDR3 length equals 17 residues. The germline CDR1 and CDR2 sequences are SEHNR and FQNEAQ (reference sequence). With 4 bases clipped from V and 2 bases from J, the junction kept 9 bases outside the gene matches. This chain's CDR3 is CASSSTWGQGTTDTQYF. The DNA of the CDR3 is TGTGCCAGCAGCTCGACTTGGGGACAGGGGACCACAGATACGCAGTATTTT.

V and J are TRBV27 and TRBJ1-4; D may be TRBD1 (5 bases). Germline V CDR1 and CDR2: MNHEY, SMNVEV (reference sequence). Trimming left V 5 bases short and J 8 bases short, with 18 bases between. The CDR3 extends over 15 amino acids. This CDR3 is CASSPYGGNIEKLFF. The CDR3 DNA follows: TGTGCCAGCAGTCCATACGGGGGGAATATCGAAAAACTGTTTTTT.

CDR3 nucleotides: TGTGCCAGCAGCCCCCTAGCGGGAGTCTTAGGGCAGTTCTTC. Amino acid sequence: CASSPLAGVLGQFF. The V gene is TRBV11-2, the J gene TRBJ2-1; 10 bases align to TRBD2. The CDR3 is 14 amino acids. The J segment lost 12 bases and the V segment lost 5 bases, leaving 10 bases of the junction unmatched. Germline CDR1 and CDR2: SGHAT and FQNNGV.

This clonotype occurred many times. The chain carries TRBV25-1 and TRBJ2-3; D may be TRBD1 or TRBD2 (6 bases each). Germline-derived CDR1 and CDR2 are MGHDK and SYGVNS. Between the trimmed V and J ends, which lost 4 bases and 2 bases, there was a span of 31 bases. The CDR3 runs to 21 residues. CDR3 loop: CASSATRGDRPRGGHTDTQYF. As DNA, the CDR3 is TGTGCCAGCAGTGCGACAAGGGGGGATCGACCCCGTGGGGGGCACACAGATACGCAGTATTTT.

This clonotype was counted only a few times. V gene TRBV10-3 combines with J gene TRBJ2-7; D tentatively reads TRBD1 or TRBD2 (6 bases each). Germline V gene sequence: CDR1 ENHRY, CDR2 SYGVKD. V shed 0 bases and J shed 2 bases, with 20 bases lying between them. The CDR3 spans 18 residues. CDR3 amino acids: CAISESGGAGRGTYEQYF. The CDR3 DNA reads as TGTGCCATCAGTGAGTCTGGGGGCGCCGGGCGGGGTACCTACGAGCAGTACTTC.

This clonotype has just a few counts. A read error may explain this, as a much larger clone is one base away. The chain combines TRBV2 with TRBJ2-1; maybe TRBD2 (5 bases). The CDR3 runs 11 residues. Germline V lookup: CDR1 SNHLY, CDR2 FYNNEI. The CDR3 loop reads CVSGLYNGQFF. The CDR3 nucleotides read TGCGTCAGCGGCCTCTACAATGGGCAGTTCTTC.

This clonotype was detected a few times. CDR3 in amino acids: CASSARDRGLGTLHF. The CDR3 nucleotides are TGTGCCAGCAGTGCGCGGGACAGGGGCCTTGGCACCCTCCACTTT. This chain joins TRBV6-1 and TRBJ1-6; TRBD1 matches 10 bases. V lost 4 bases to trimming and J lost 14 bases; unmatched junction nucleotides: 11. In germline, CDR1 is MNHNS, CDR2 SASEGT. The CDR3 extends over 15 amino acids.

In this sample, this clonotype turned up many times. The CDR3: CASNRGGDTQYF. CDR3 bases: TGTGCCAGCAACAGGGGAGGAGATACGCAGTATTTT. V usage is TRBV27 and J usage is TRBJ2-3, with D perhaps matching TRBD1 (7 bases). This CDR3 region has 12 residues. Per the germline V gene, CDR1 is MNHEY and CDR2 is SMNVEV (reference sequence). The ends were cut back, 7 bases at V and 5 bases at J, with 10 bases in the middle.

This clonotype was detected many times. The chain uses TRBV28 and TRBJ2-1; 13 positions agree with TRBD2. In germline, CDR1 is MDHEN, CDR2 SYDVKM. This CDR3 spans 16 amino acids. V was pared by 6 bases and J by 8 bases, with 10 bases of the junction left unmatched. The CDR3 sequence: CASRLAGGQGPHEQFF. CDR3 nucleotide sequence: TGTGCCAGCAGACTAGCGGGAGGGCAGGGGCCCCATGAGCAGTTCTTC. Drawing the rest from reference TRBV28 and TRBJ2-1, the complete variable domain is DVKVTQSSRYLVKRTGEKVFLECVQDMDHENMFWYRQDPGLGLRLIYFSYDVKMKEKGDIPEGYSVSREKKERFSLILESASTNQTSMYLCASRLAGGQGPHEQFFGPGTRLTVL.

The chain joins TRBV18 to TRBJ2-7, with D hard to call. CDR1 KGHSH and CDR2 LQKENI come from the germline V gene. Trimming cost V 5 bases and J 6 bases, with 8 bases left between them. The CDR3 has 11 amino acids. The CDR3 nucleotides are TGTGCCAGCTCATCCCCCTCCGAGCAGTACTTC. Its translation is CASSSPSEQYF. The whole variable domain, remainder taken from reference TRBV18 and TRBJ2-7, is NAGVMQNPRHLVRRRGQEARLRCSPMKGHSHVYWYRQLPEEGLKFMVYLQKENIIDESGMPKERFSAEFPKEGPSILRIQQVVRGDSAAYFCASSSPSEQYFGPGTRLTVT.

At least ten counts were recorded for this clonotype. This sequence joins TRBV5-1 and TRBJ2-6; TRBD1 might be the D (5 bases). From germline, CDR1 is SGHRS and CDR2 YFSETQ. This CDR3 has 19 residues. V was shortened by 5 bases and J by 0 bases, with 21 bases between the two germline ends. The DNA of the CDR3 is TGCGCCAGCAGTGGCGGACAAGTTTCCTTGAGCTCTGGGGCCAACGTCCTGACTTTC. Its protein is CASSGGQVSLSSGANVLTF.

This rearrangement joins TRBV18 to TRBJ2-2; 9 nucleotides match TRBD2. Germline values: CDR1 KGHSH, CDR2 LQKENI. The CDR3 is 16 residues long. Trimming cost V 1 base and J 2 bases; bases outside gene matches: 2. The CDR3 loop reads CASSPRTSVNTGELFF. The CDR3 DNA reads TGTGCCAGCTCACCACGGACTAGCGTAAACACCGGGGAGCTGTTTTTT.

This clonotype occurred a few times. The germline gene is not matched at one end of the junction; a read error may be the cause. CDR3 DNA sequence: TGTGCCAGCAGTATTGGGACTAGCGTACCCTACAATGGGCAGTTCTTC. It encodes CASSIGTSVPYNGQFF. J is TRBJ2-1 and V is TRBV6-1; TRBD2 agrees at 10 bases. CDR1 MNHNS and CDR2 SASEGT come from the germline V gene. The CDR3 length is 16 residues.

This clonotype was counted a single time. The J gene is TRBJ2-3, the V gene TRBV19; D unresolved. Trimming removed 3 bases from V and 2 bases from J, with 9 bases in between. This CDR3 spans 14 amino acids. CDR1 and CDR2 from the germline V gene are LNHDA and SQIVND (reference sequence). Here the CDR3 reads CASSMGTLTDTQYF. The DNA of the CDR3 is TGTGCCAGTAGTATGGGAACCCTCACAGATACGCAGTATTTT. Full variable domain (missing parts from reference TRBV19 and TRBJ2-3): DGGITQSPKYLFRKEGQNVTLSCEQNLNHDAMYWYRQDPGQGLRLIYYSQIVNDFQKGDIAEGYSVSREKKESFPLTVTSAQKNPTAFYLCASSMGTLTDTQYFGPGTRLTVL.

This clonotype was seen a few times. A read error may be the cause here, since a much bigger clone is one base away. This sequence joins TRBV28 and TRBJ2-1; TRBD2 might be the D (6 bases). The CDR3 covers 16 residues. V was cut by 5 bases and J by 3 bases, with 17 bases left in between. CDR1 MDHEN and CDR2 SYDVKM come from the germline V gene. CDR3 DNA: TGTGCCAGCAGTCGCCCGCGGAGGGCGAACTACAATGAGCAGTTCTTC. The encoded protein is CASSRPRRANYNEQFF.

The V call is TRBV7-2, the J call TRBJ1-2; D may be TRBD1 (6 bases). The germline gives CDR1 SGHTA, CDR2 FQGNSA. V dropped 5 bases and J dropped 4 bases, with 14 bases sitting between them. The length of the CDR3 is 14 residues. CDR3 nucleotide sequence: TGTGCCAGCAGCCGCATAGGACAGTCCTATGGCTACACCTTC. It yields the protein CASSRIGQSYGYTF.

This clonotype was recorded at least ten times. The V call is TRBV12-3 or TRBV12-4, the J call TRBJ1-1, with 8 nucleotides matching TRBD1. CDR3 length equals 13 residues. Unmatched junction bases numbered 5, after V lost 3 bases and J lost 8 bases. CDR3 bases: TGTGCCAGCAGTTTTTCCCGGGACAGGGAAGCTTTCTTT. Its protein product is CASSFSRDREAFF.